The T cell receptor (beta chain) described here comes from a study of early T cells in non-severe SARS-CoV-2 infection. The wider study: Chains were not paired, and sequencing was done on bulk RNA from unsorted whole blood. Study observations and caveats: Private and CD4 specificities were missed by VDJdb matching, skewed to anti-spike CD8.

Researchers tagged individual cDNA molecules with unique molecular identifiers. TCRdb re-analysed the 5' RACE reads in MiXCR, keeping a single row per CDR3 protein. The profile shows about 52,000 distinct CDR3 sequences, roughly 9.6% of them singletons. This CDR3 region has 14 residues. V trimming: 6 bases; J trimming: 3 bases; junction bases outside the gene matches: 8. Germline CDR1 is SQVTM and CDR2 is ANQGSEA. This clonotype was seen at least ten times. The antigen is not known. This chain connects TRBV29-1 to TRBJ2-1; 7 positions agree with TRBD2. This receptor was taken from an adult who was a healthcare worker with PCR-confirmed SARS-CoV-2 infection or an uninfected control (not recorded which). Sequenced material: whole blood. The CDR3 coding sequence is TGCAGCGTGGCCGGGACTAAGCTCTACAATGAGCAGTTCTTC. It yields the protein CSVAGTKLYNEQFF.